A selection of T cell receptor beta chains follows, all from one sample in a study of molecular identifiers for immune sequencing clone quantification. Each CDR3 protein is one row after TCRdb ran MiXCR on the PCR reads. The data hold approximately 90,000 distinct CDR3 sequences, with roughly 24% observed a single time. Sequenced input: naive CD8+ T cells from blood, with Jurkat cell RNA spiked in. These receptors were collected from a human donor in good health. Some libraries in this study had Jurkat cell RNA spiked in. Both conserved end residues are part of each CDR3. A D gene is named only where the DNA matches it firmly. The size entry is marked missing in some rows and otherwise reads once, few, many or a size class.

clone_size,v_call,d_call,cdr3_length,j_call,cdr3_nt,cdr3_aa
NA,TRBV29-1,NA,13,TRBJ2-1,TGCAGCGTGGTTACGGGGGGCGACAATGAGCAGTTCTTC,CSVVTGGDNEQFF
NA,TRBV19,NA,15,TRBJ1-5,TGTGCCAGTCGTATAGGGGGGGGGGGCAAGCAGCCCCAGCATTTT,CASRIGGGGKQPQHF
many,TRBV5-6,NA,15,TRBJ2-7,TGTGCCAGCAGTTCCCCCTCGGGACCGCCCTACGAGCAGTACTTC,CASSSPSGPPYEQYF
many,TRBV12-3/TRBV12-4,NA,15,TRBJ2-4,TGTGCCAGCAGTTTATATGGGGTGGCCAAAAACATTCAGTACTTC,CASSLYGVAKNIQYF
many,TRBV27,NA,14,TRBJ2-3,TGTGCCAGCAGTACCAGACAGGGCACAGATACGCAGTATTTT,CASSTRQGTDTQYF
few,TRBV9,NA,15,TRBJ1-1,TGTGCCGGCAGCGTAGCCGGATCGCAGGACACTGAAGCTTTCTTT,CAGSVAGSQDTEAFF
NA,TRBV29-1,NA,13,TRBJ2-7,TGCAGTGCACAACTTGAAAGCTCCTACGAGCAGTACTTC,CSAQLESSYEQYF
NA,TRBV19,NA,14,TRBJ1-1,TGTGCCAGTAGCCTGATCAGGCCGAACACTGAAGCTTTCTTT,CASSLIRPNTEAFF
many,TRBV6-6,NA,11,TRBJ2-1,TGTGCCAGCAGTTACGGGGATGAGCAGTTCTTC,CASSYGDEQFF
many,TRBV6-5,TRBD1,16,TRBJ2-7,TGTGCCAGCAGTTACTCGACCCACAGGGGGACCTACGAGCAGTACTTC,CASSYSTHRGTYEQYF
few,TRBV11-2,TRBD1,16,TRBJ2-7,TGTGCCAGCAGCTTAGTGGACAGGGGAAGTTCGTACGAGCAGTACTTC,CASSLVDRGSSYEQYF
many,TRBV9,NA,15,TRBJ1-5,TGTGCCAGCAGCGTAGGAGGGGCTAGCAATCAGCCCCAGCATTTT,CASSVGGASNQPQHF
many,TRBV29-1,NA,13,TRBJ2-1,TGCAGCGTCGTGCGGGAAACCTACAATGAGCAGTTCTTC,CSVVRETYNEQFF